This T cell receptor beta chain was profiled in a study of control samples from healthy donors and cancer patients. Germline CDR1 is SEHNR and CDR2 is FQNEAQ (reference sequence). Trimming left V 1 base short and J 1 base short, with 14 bases between. The CDR3 extends over 17 amino acids. Here immunoSEQ multiplex PCR was the method, and the copy in TCRdb shows in-frame clones only, minus some. The sample contains some 120,000 clones, over 75% of which appear only once. The chain joins TRBV7-9 to TRBJ1-3; perhaps TRBD1 as D (5 bases). The sequencing sample was made of blood. This TCR derives from a man in his 60s in good health. As DNA, the CDR3 is TGTGCCAGCAGCTTAGGGGTATTCAGGGAGTCTGGAAACACCATATATTTT. Its translation is CASSLGVFRESGNTIYF.